This T cell receptor beta chain derives from a study of blood T cell repertoires in COVID-19. For the study at large: There were acute and convalescent COVID-19 samples, and they came from the United States, Italy and Spain. T cells, B-cell-depleted T cells, or PBMCs provided the cDNA or gDNA that served as material.

Per the original methods: Nucleated cell counts were estimated from reference gene primer amplification. The assay was immunoSEQ multiplex PCR, and TCRdb's table has in-frame clones only and misses some. The V and J calls and clone size come from that table; D and trimming were worked out from the DNA. The sample contains a few hundred thousand clones, under 90% of which appear only once. Trimming pared 7 bases from V and 0 bases from J, leaving 9 bases between. This CDR3 has 13 amino acids. This TCR came from a young woman with acute or convalescent COVID-19. Input material: peripheral blood. The chain uses TRBV12-3 or TRBV12-4 and TRBJ1-2; a weak D match, TRBD1 (5 bases). The DNA of the CDR3 is TGTGCCAGCACTTTGGACACTAACTATGGCTACACCTTC. It codes for CASTLDTNYGYTF.